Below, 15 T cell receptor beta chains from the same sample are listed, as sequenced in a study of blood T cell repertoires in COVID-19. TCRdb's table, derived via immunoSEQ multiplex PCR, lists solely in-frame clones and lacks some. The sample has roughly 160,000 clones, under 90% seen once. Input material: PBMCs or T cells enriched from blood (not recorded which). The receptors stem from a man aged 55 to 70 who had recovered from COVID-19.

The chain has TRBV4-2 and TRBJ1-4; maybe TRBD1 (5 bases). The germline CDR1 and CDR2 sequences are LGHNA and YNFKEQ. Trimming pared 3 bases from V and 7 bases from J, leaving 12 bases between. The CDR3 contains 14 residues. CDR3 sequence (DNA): TGTGCCAGCAGCCAGCAGGGTTACGGTGAAAAACTGTTTTTT. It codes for CASSQQGYGEKLFF.

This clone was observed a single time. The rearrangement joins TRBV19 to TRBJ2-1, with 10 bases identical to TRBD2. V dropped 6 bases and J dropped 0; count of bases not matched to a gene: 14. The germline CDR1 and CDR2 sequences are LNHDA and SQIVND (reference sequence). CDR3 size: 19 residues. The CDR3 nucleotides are TGTGCCAGTAGGACCGGGACTAGCGACACTTTTAGCTCCTACAATGAGCAGTTCTTC. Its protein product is CASRTGTSDTFSSYNEQFF.

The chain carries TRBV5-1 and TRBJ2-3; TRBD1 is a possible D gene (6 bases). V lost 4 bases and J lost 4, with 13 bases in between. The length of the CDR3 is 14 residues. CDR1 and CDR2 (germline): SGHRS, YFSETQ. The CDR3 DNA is TGCGCCAGCAGCACCCGGCAGGGGTCAGATACGCAGTATTTT. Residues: CASSTRQGSDTQYF.

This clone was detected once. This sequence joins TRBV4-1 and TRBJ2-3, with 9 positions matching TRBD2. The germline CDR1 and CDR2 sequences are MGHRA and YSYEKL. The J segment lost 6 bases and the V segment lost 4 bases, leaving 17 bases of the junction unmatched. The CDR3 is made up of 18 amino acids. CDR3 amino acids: CASSRRLAGSDQRDTQYF. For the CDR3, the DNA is TGCGCCAGCAGCCGACGGCTAGCGGGATCCGACCAACGTGATACGCAGTATTTT.

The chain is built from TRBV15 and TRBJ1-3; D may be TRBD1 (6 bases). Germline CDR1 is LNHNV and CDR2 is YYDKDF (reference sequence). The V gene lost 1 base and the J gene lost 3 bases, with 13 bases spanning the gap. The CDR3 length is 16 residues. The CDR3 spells CATSRAQGEGGNTIYF. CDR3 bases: TGTGCCACCAGCAGAGCACAGGGTGAGGGTGGAAACACCATATATTTT.

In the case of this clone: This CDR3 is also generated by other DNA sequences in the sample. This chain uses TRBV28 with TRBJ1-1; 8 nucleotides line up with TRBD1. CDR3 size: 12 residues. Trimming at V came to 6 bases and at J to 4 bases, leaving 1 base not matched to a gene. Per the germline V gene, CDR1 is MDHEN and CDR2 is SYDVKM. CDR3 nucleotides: TGTGCCAGCAGAACAGGGGGCACTGAAGCTTTCTTT. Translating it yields CASRTGGTEAFF.

The CDR3 coding sequence is TGTGCCAGCAGGGGGGGACAGGGCTTTCCAGATACGCAGTATTTT. Translated: CASRGGQGFPDTQYF. The chain has TRBV28 and TRBJ2-3, with TRBD1 identical over 9 bases. Germline V gene data show CDR1 as MDHEN and CDR2 as SYDVKM. This CDR3 has 15 amino acids. The V gene end was trimmed by 6 bases and the J gene end by 4 bases; junction bases not matched to a gene: 8.

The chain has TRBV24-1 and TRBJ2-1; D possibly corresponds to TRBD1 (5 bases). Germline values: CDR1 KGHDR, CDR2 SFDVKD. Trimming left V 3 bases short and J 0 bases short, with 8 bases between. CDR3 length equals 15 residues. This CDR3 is CATSDRRASYNEQFF. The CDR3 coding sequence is TGTGCCACCAGTGATCGCAGGGCCTCCTACAATGAGCAGTTCTTC.

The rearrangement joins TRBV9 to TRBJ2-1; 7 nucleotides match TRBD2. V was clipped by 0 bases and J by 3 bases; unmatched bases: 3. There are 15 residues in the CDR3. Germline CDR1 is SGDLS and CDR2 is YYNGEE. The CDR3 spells CASSVEQRGYNEQFF. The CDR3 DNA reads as TGTGCCAGCAGCGTAGAACAGCGGGGCTACAATGAGCAGTTCTTC.

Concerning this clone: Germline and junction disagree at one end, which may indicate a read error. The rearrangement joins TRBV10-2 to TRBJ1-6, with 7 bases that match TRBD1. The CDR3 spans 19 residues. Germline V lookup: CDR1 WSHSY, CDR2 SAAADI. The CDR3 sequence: CASSERGTGTANINLPLHF. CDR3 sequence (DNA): TGCGCCAGCAGTGAGAGGGGCACCGGGACAGCCAATATAAATTTACCCCTCCACTTT.

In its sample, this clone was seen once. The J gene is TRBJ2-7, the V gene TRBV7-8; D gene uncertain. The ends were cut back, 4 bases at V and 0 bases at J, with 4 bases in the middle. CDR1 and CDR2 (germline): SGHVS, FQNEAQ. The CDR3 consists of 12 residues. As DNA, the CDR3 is TGTGCCAGCAGCTCCTTCTCCTACGAGCAGTACTTC. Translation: CASSSFSYEQYF.

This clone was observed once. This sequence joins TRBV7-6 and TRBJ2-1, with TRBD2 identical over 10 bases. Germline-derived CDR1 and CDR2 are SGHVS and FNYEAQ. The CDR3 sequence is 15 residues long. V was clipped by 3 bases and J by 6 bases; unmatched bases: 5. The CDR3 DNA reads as TGTGCCAGCAGCTTGGCCGGACTAGCGGCCAATGAGCAGTTCTTC. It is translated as CASSLAGLAANEQFF.

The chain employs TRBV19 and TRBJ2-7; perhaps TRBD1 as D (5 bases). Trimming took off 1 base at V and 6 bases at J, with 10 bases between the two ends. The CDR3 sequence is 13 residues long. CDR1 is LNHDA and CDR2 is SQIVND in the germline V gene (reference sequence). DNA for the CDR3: TGTGCCAGTAGTATAGGCTCGCAGGGCGAGCAGTACTTC. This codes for CASSIGSQGEQYF.

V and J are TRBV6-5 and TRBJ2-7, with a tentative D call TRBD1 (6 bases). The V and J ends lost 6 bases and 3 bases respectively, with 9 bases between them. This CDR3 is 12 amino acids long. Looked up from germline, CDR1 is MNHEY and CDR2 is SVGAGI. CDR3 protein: CASSTGIYEQYF. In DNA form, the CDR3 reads TGTGCCAGCAGCACAGGGATCTACGAGCAGTACTTC.

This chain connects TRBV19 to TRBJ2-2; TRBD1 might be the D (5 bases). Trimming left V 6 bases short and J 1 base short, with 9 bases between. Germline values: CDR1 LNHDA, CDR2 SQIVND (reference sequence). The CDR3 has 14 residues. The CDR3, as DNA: TGTGCCAGTAGGACAGCATTGAACACCGGGGAGCTGTTTTTT. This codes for CASRTALNTGELFF.